Sequencing of this T cell receptor beta chain was carried out in a study of regulatory T cells in long-lasting Graves disease. Study outcomes and limitations: Newly diagnosed patients had higher TCR diversity than persistent Graves' patients did.

This clonotype appeared a few times. The antigen is unknown. The CDR3 length is 16 residues. Trimming took off 0 bases at V and 4 bases at J, with 16 bases between the two ends. CDR1 is SGHRS, CDR2 YFSETQ, per germline. Combining iRepertoire HTBI primers with Arm-PCR of CDR3 regions, the authors built TCR beta libraries. Source study methods: Spanning all samples, the identified segments comprised some 62 TRBV and around 15 TRBJ. From the multiplex PCR reads, TCRdb called clonotypes with MiXCR, one entry per CDR3 protein. These V and J calls are TCRdb output, not the study's own analysis. This repertoire shows 450,000 to 650,000 distinct CDR3 sequences, about 15% found once; its top ten account for about 25%. Time point: newly diagnosed GD, antithyroid drugs for less than 3 months. PBMCs were the source of the RNA used for TCR sequencing. The same data also went into a second study, on T cells in Graves' hyperthyroidism and ophthalmopathy. That paper adds: Reasons for excluding patients were uncontrolled infection, other autoimmune disease, pregnancy or lactation.

The chain joins TRBV5-1 to TRBJ2-5, with TRBD1 as a possible D gene (5 bases). Here the sequenced sample was peripheral blood mononuclear cells (PBMCs), taken at new diagnosis, from a patient treated with antithyroid drugs. The receptor was isolated from a woman aged 35-65 years with Graves disease. CDR3 amino acids: CASSLANQGVGETQYF. DNA of the CDR3: TGCGCCAGCAGCTTGGCCAATCAGGGTGTCGGAGAGACCCAGTACTTC.